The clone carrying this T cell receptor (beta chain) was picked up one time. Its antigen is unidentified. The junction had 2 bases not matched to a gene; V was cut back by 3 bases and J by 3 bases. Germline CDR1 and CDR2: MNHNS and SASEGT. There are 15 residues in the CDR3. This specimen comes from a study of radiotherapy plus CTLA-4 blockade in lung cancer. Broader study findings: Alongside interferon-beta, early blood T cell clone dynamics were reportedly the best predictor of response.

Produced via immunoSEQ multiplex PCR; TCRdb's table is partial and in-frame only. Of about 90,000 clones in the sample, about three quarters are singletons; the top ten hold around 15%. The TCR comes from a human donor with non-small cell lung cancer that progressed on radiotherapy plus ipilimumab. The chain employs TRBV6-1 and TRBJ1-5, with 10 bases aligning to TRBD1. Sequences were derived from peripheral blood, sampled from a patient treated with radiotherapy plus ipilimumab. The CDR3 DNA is TGTGCCAGCAGTGAGGGACAGGGGCCCAATCAGCCCCAGCATTTT. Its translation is CASSEGQGPNQPQHF.